This T cell receptor (beta chain) was found in a study of spatial heterogeneity in lung cancer. The overall study: At a median of about 22 months after resection, follow-up PBMC samples were sequenced when available.

This CDR3 is 16 amino acids long. With 5 bases removed from V and 2 bases from J, the gap between germline ends came to 15 bases. The germline CDR1 and CDR2 sequences are SGHTA and FQGTGA. In its sample, this clonotype was seen a few times. Its antigen is still unknown. Time point denoted: blood at routine non-recurrence follow-up after resection. Notes on the study in general: Ubiquitous expanded tumor TCRs were observed in blood more at resection than follow-up.

MiXCR, run by TCRdb on the 5' RACE reads, gives a single entry per CDR3 protein. Among about 94,000 distinct CDR3 sequences listed, 15% to 20% were seen once. The TCR was taken from a male donor with early-stage non-small cell lung cancer. This specimen was PBMCs, taken at follow-up. The chain recombines TRBV7-3 with TRBJ2-2; D is perhaps TRBD1 (5 bases). For the CDR3, the DNA is TGTGCCAGCAGCCAAAGGCAGGGCGGAAACACCGGGGAGCTGTTTTTT. Its protein product is CASSQRQGGNTGELFF.